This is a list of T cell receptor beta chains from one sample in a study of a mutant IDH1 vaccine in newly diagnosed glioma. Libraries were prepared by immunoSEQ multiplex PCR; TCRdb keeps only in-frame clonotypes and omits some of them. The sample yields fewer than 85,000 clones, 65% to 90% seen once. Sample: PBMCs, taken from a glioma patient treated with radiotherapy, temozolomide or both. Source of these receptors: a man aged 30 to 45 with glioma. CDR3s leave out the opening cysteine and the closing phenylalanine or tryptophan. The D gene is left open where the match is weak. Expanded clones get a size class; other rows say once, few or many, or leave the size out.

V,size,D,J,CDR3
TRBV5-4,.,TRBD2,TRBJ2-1,ASSYGLAGSNEQF
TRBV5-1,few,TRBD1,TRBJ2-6,ASSLTGDGANVLT
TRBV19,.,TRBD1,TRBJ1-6,ASSIGGQPNSPLH
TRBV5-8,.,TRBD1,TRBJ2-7,ASSLRPKGAYEQY
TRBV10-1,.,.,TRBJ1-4,ASNEEWWRPATNEKLF
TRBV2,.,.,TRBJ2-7,ASSVSGRYEQY
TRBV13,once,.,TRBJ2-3,ASSSIKGDTQY
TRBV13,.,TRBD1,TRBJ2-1,ASSLGTGGYNEQF
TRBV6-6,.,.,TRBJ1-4,ASRIDATNEKLF
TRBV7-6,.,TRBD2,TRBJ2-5,ASSLGGGQETQY
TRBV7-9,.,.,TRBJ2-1,ASSHMDSFNEQF
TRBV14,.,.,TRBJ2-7,ASSYYGPTYEQY
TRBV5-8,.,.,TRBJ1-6,ASSLVVWYNSPLH
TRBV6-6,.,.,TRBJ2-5,ASSYIGVGRPETQY
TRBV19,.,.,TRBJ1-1,ASSIGPHYVEAF
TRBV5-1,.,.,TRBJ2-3,ASSPSASTDTQY
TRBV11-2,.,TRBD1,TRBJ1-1,ASSLGQKAF
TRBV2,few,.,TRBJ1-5,ASRVRGSNQPQH
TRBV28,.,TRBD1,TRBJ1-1,ASSFPGTGWDTEAF
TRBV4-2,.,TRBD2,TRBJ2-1,ASSQSGGASYNEQF
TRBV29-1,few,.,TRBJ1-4,ALMARGVSEKLF
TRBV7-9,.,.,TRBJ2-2,ASSLVPTGELF
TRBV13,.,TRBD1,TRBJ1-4,ASSLLGQGREKLF
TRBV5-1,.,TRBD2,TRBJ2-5,ASSLGGTNQETQY
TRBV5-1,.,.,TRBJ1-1,ASSFSESNTEAF
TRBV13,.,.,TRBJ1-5,ASSPGSNQPQH
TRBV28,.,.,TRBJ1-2,ASSFAGTYRGYT
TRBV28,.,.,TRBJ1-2,ASTPPGRNLVGYT
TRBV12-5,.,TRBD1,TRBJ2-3,ASGLGTGGRGTDTQY
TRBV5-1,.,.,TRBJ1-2,ASSLAGDGYGYT
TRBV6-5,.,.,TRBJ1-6,ASSRQGLDSPLH
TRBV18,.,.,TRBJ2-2,ASSPSTSGVKNTGELF
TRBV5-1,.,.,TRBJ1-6,ASQDSGSPLH
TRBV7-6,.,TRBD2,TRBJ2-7,ASRPGQGGTYEQY
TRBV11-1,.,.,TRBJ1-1,ASSFRSGPVTEAF
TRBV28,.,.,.,ASRPTPGGKFSYEQY
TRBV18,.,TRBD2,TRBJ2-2,ASSKAGLAANTGELF
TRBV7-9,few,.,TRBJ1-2,ASSLSADRRDT
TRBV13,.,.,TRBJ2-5,ASSSTNQETQY
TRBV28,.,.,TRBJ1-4,ASNKDPTSSYKLF
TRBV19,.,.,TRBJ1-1,ASTRDGTMNTEAF
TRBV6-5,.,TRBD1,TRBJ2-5,ASRPQGAVETQY
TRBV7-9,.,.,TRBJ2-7,ASSIGQSSYEQY
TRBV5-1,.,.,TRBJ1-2,ASSKGFRDGYT
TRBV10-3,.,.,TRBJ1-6,AISEATSPLH
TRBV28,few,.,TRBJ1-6,ASSVRNSPLH
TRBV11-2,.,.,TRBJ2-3,ASSLDRASEDTQY